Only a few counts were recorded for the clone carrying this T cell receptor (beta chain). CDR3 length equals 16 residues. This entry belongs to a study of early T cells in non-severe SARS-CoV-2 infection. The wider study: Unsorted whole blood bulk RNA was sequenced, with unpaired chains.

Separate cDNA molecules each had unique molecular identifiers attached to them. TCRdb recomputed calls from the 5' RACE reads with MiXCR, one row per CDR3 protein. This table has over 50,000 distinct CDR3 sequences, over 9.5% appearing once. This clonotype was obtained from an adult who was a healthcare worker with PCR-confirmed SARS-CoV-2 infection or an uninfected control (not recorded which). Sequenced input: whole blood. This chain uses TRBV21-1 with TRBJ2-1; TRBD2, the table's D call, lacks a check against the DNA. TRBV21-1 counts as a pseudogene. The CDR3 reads CASSKWAGSKYNEQFF. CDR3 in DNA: TGTGCCAGCAGCAAATGGGCGGGATCGAAATACAATGAGCAGTTCTTC.